The 7 T cell receptor beta chains presented below share a single source sample, sequenced in a study of T cells in localized non-small cell lung cancer (TCRdb year 2020). To prepare the library, the immunoSEQ multiplex PCR assay was applied. The source is immuneACCESS, and TCRdb retained only in-frame sequences with V and J called. Part of the clones is not carried over; for the studies checked, unresolved V genes explain less than half of this, and the remainder is unexplained. Counted in this sample were about 19,000 clones; about 91% of them appeared once. 2.5% to 3% of the sample lies in the top ten. Sequences were derived from peripheral blood, sampled before any cancer treatment. These receptors were taken from a woman aged 40-70 years with stage I lung adenocarcinoma.

In this sample, this clone turned up once. This sequence joins TRBV29-1 and TRBJ1-5, with 7 bases aligning to TRBD1. The CDR3 is 13 amino acids. Trimming cost V 5 bases and J 6 bases; bases outside gene matches: 7. CDR1 and CDR2 from the germline V gene are SQVTM and ANQGSEA. For the CDR3, the DNA is TGCAGCGTTCGTCAGGGGGAGCGTCAGCCCCAGCATTTT. Residues: CSVRQGERQPQHF.

This clone was found once. J is TRBJ1-2 and V is TRBV6-1; no reliable D call. The CDR3 contains 14 residues. Germline CDR1 and CDR2: MNHNS and SASEGT. V lost 3 bases and J lost 1, with 9 bases in between. The CDR3 DNA reads TGTGCCAGCAGTGAGCCCAGTAATAACTATGGCTACACCTTC. The encoded protein is CASSEPSNNYGYTF.

The V gene is TRBV11-2, the J gene TRBJ2-5; the D is unclear. Germline CDR1 SGHAT, CDR2 FQNNGV. The CDR3 spans 13 residues. Deletions cut 6 bases from V and 4 bases from J, with 12 bases between. Here the CDR3 DNA reads TGTGCCAGCAGGTTCGGGCCGGCAGAGACCCAGTACTTC. This encodes CASRFGPAETQYF.

CDR3 region: CASSLSGGFSYNSPLHF. CDR3 coding DNA: TGTGCCAGCAGTTTAAGTGGCGGGTTCTCCTATAATTCACCCCTCCACTTT. The genes are TRBV28 and TRBJ1-6; the D is unclear. The ends were cut back, 2 bases at V and 0 bases at J, with 11 bases in the middle. CDR3 size: 17 residues. CDR1 MDHEN and CDR2 SYDVKM come from the germline V gene.

The V call is TRBV7-2, the J call TRBJ2-1; the match to TRBD2 covers 12 bases. V shed 2 bases and J 5 bases; nucleotides not matched to a gene: 10. The CDR3 is made up of 18 amino acids. Germline V gene lookup returns CDR1 SGHTA and CDR2 FQGNSA. CDR3 sequence (DNA): TGTGCCAGCAGCTTACCGGCCTGGACTAGCGGGACCGACAATGAGCAGTTCTTC. This codes for CASSLPAWTSGTDNEQFF.

This chain links TRBV19 with TRBJ1-5, with D perhaps TRBD1 (5 bases). The germline V gene encodes CDR1 LNHDA and CDR2 SQIVND (reference sequence). Trimming shortened V by 5 bases and J by 5 bases, and 13 bases separated the two germline ends. The CDR3 runs 14 residues. As DNA, the CDR3 is TGTGCCAGTAGTTTTGGGGGTGGTGATCAGCCCCAGCATTTT. This sequence encodes CASSFGGGDQPQHF.

The gene calls are TRBV5-1 and TRBJ1-5, with D unclear. The V end was cut by 0 bases, the J end by 1 base, with 11 bases between. The CDR3 has 16 amino acids. Germline V gives CDR1 SGHRS, CDR2 YFSETQ. The CDR3 DNA reads as TGCGCCAGCAGCTTGGATCGGGCGCAAAGCAATCAGCCCCAGCATTTT. Amino acid sequence: CASSLDRAQSNQPQHF. Using reference TRBV5-1 and TRBJ1-5 for the parts outside the CDR3, the full variable domain is KAGVTQTPRYLIKTRGQQVTLSCSPISGHRSVSWYQQTPGQGLQFLFEYFSETQRNKGNFPGRFSGRQFSNSRSEMNVSTLELGDSALYLCASSLDRAQSNQPQHFGDGTRLSIL.